This entry lists 20 T cell receptor beta chains sequenced from one sample in a study of identifying expanded T cells in peripheral blood (dated by TCRdb to the late 2010s). Libraries were prepared through the immunoSEQ multiplex PCR assay. In its TCRdb copy, this immuneACCESS table keeps in-frame sequences only and misses some clones. Where compared with another copy, unresolved V genes explain less than half of these, and the others have no known cause. The sample table lists tens of thousands of clones, roughly 90% of them with a count of one. 2.8% of the sample is taken by the ten largest. Sequenced input: blood. These receptors were taken from a person between 18 and 69 years old in good health.

The chain employs TRBV7-8 and TRBJ2-7; D might be TRBD2 (7 bases). With 5 bases removed from V and 2 bases from J, the gap between germline ends came to 16 bases. Germline loops: CDR1 SGHVS, CDR2 FQNEAQ. The CDR3 length is 15 residues. Here the CDR3 reads CASSPGRRGPYEQYF. The CDR3 bases are TGTGCCAGCAGCCCTGGAAGGCGGGGGCCCTACGAGCAGTACTTC.

This clone showed up just a few times. The chain is built from TRBV6-5 and TRBJ1-2, with D hard to call. This CDR3 spans 10 amino acids. V dropped 6 bases and J dropped 5 bases, with 4 bases sitting between them. Germline V gene data show CDR1 as MNHEY and CDR2 as SVGAGI. The CDR3 DNA reads as TGTGCCAGCAGGGAATATGGCTACACCTTC. Protein sequence: CASREYGYTF.

The chain has TRBV6-6 and TRBJ1-1; D unclear. The CDR3 is 14 residues long. Between the trimmed V and J ends, which lost 2 bases and 5 bases, there was a span of 12 bases. Per germline, CDR1 MNHNY and CDR2 SVGAGI (reference sequence). DNA of the CDR3: TGTGCCAGCAGTTACGGTCCGGCGACGACTGAAGCTTTCTTT. It yields the protein CASSYGPATTEAFF.

Only one count was recorded for this clone. This chain links TRBV25-1 with TRBJ1-2, with D maybe TRBD1 (6 bases). The CDR3 has 15 amino acids. Germline V lookup: CDR1 MGHDK, CDR2 SYGVNS. V lost 1 base, J lost 7 bases, and 16 bases lay in between. CDR3 amino acids: CASSEFGAGESGYTF. CDR3 bases: TGTGCCAGCAGTGAATTTGGGGCAGGGGAAAGTGGCTACACCTTC.

This chain uses TRBV11-2 with TRBJ2-7; 7 nucleotides agree with TRBD1. From germline, CDR1 is SGHAT and CDR2 FQNNGV. The CDR3 loop spans 14 amino acids. V lost 5 bases to trimming and J lost 4 bases; unmatched junction nucleotides: 8. The CDR3 spells CASSVKGAYYEQYF. CDR3 nucleotide sequence: TGTGCCAGCAGCGTAAAGGGGGCGTATTACGAGCAGTACTTC.

The gene calls are TRBV6-6 and TRBJ2-5; tentative D call: TRBD2 (5 bases). CDR1 is MNHNY and CDR2 is SVGAGI in the germline V gene (reference sequence). V lost 11 bases, J lost 5 bases, and 21 bases lay in between. This CDR3 contains 14 residues. In nucleotides, the CDR3 is TGTGCCGCAACCCCTCGGGGTGGAGGCGAGACCCAGTACTTC. Translation: CAATPRGGGETQYF.

The genes are TRBV6-1 and TRBJ1-6; D is perhaps TRBD1 (5 bases). Germline CDR1 reads MNHNS; CDR2 reads SASEGT. CDR3 size: 14 residues. The germline V and J ends were trimmed by 1 base and 8 bases, with 9 bases remaining between them. The CDR3, as DNA: TGTGCCAGCAGTGAAGAGGGGTATTATTCACCCCTCCACTTT. It translates to CASSEEGYYSPLHF.

The gene calls are TRBV7-2 and TRBJ2-2, with D hard to call. V gave up 5 bases and J gave up 7 bases, with 11 bases separating them. Per the germline V gene, CDR1 is SGHTA and CDR2 is FQGNSA. The CDR3 has 13 residues. The CDR3 protein is CASSPPGIGELFF. Here the CDR3 DNA reads TGTGCCAGCAGCCCCCCCGGCATCGGGGAGCTGTTTTTT.

The gene calls are TRBV11-2 and TRBJ2-2; TRBD1 might be the D (6 bases). CDR3 length: 14 amino acids. Germline V gene lookup returns CDR1 SGHAT and CDR2 FQNNGV. The V gene lost 5 bases and the J gene lost 5 bases, with 12 bases spanning the gap. The DNA for the CDR3 is TGTGCCAGCAGCGAACAGGGTTGGACCGGGGAGCTGTTTTTT. This codes for CASSEQGWTGELFF.

The chain links TRBV14 to TRBJ1-4, with no clear D. This CDR3 spans 13 amino acids. Per the germline V gene, CDR1 is SGHDN and CDR2 is FVKESK. The ends were cut back, 4 bases at V and 5 bases at J, with 8 bases in the middle. The CDR3, as DNA: TGTGCCAGCAGCCGGGCCGCAAATGAAAAACTGTTTTTT. Its protein product is CASSRAANEKLFF.

The rearrangement joins TRBV7-2 to TRBJ2-7; D is perhaps TRBD1 (5 bases). The CDR3 has 13 residues. Germline-derived CDR1 and CDR2 are SGHTA and FQGNSA. The ends were cut back, 5 bases at V and 7 bases at J, with 15 bases in the middle. CDR3 in amino acids: CASSPDMVGEQYF. The CDR3, as DNA: TGTGCCAGCAGCCCGGACATGGTGGGGGAGCAGTACTTC. Together with reference TRBV7-2 and TRBJ2-7, the CDR3 gives the full variable domain: GAGVSQSPSNKVTEKGKDVELRCDPISGHTALYWYRQSLGQGLEFLIYFQGNSAPDKSGLPSDRFSAERTGGSVSTLTIQRTQQEDSAVYLCASSPDMVGEQYFGPGTRLTVT.

Worth noting for this clone: This sample also contains other DNA sequences that code for the same CDR3. The rearrangement links TRBV9 to TRBJ2-7; TRBD2 aligns across 8 bases. Germline CDR1 is SGDLS and CDR2 is YYNGEE. Trimming removed 0 bases from V and 1 base from J; junction bases left unmatched: 9. This CDR3 is built from 17 residues. The CDR3 DNA follows: TGTGCCAGCAGCGTAGGTCGGGGGGGCAGGGAGTCCTACGAGCAGTACTTC. This translates into CASSVGRGGRESYEQYF.

This clone occurred a few times. The V and J genes are TRBV5-6 and TRBJ1-5; D is possibly TRBD1 (6 bases). V was pared by 2 bases and J by 7 bases, with 10 bases between. Germline lookup yields CDR1 SGHDT and CDR2 YYEEEE. The CDR3 has 13 amino acids. The DNA for the CDR3 is TGTGCCAGCAGCTTTGGGGGACACCAGCCCCAGCATTTT. It codes for CASSFGGHQPQHF.

The chain is built from TRBV10-2 and TRBJ1-2; 8 bases fit TRBD1. The CDR3 has 15 residues. The V gene end was trimmed by 0 bases and the J gene end by 2 bases; junction bases not matched to a gene: 2. CDR1 WSHSY and CDR2 SAAADI come from the germline V gene. CDR3 DNA: TGCGCCAGCAGTGAGTCCCGACAGGGGAACTATGGCTACACCTTC. As protein: CASSESRQGNYGYTF.

V and J are TRBV19 and TRBJ1-2; D gene unclear. The CDR3 is 13 residues long. V lost 11 bases, J lost 4 bases, and 17 bases lay in between. Germline CDR1 LNHDA, CDR2 SQIVND (reference sequence). CDR3 residues: CASRKGSVYGYTF. The CDR3 DNA reads as TGTGCCTCACGGAAGGGATCCGTCTATGGCTACACCTTC.

This clone was seen once. This chain links TRBV7-2 with TRBJ2-2; D is unresolved. Trimming took 5 bases from V and 2 from J, leaving 9 bases between them. CDR1 is SGHTA and CDR2 is FQGNSA in the germline V gene. There are 14 residues in the CDR3. The CDR3 DNA is TGTGCCAGCAGCACCATACAAAACACCGGGGAGCTGTTTTTT. The encoded protein is CASSTIQNTGELFF.

This clone was detected only once. V and J are TRBV18 and TRBJ1-3; 7 bases match TRBD1. The V and J ends lost 1 base and 3 bases, in that order; junction bases with no gene match: 6. Germline CDR1 and CDR2: KGHSH and LQKENI. The CDR3 spans 16 residues. CDR3 region: CASSPLNRGGGNTIYF. The CDR3 nucleotides are TGTGCCAGCTCACCACTGAACAGGGGTGGTGGAAACACCATATATTTT.

This chain connects TRBV28 to TRBJ1-1; 7 bases align to TRBD1. V lost 4 bases to trimming and J lost 3 bases; unmatched junction nucleotides: 14. Germline lookup yields CDR1 MDHEN and CDR2 SYDVKM. CDR3 length: 17 residues. CDR3 nucleotide sequence: TGTGCCAGCAGTTCGCCCGGGACAGCACTCAGTCACACTGAAGCTTTCTTT. This translates into CASSSPGTALSHTEAFF.

The chain couples TRBV6-5 to TRBJ2-7, with 7 nucleotides matching TRBD1. With V trimmed by 7 bases and J by 3 bases, 12 bases remained unmatched. The CDR3 extends over 15 amino acids. CDR1 and CDR2 from the germline V gene are MNHEY and SVGAGI. The CDR3 spells CASTKSWDRIYEQYF. The CDR3 DNA reads as TGTGCCAGCACCAAGTCCTGGGACAGAATCTACGAGCAGTACTTC.

The V and J genes are TRBV11-3 and TRBJ2-6; D ambiguous. The CDR3 loop spans 16 amino acids. V lost 4 bases and J 0 bases, leaving 10 bases between the germline ends. Germline assignment: CDR1 SGHNT and CDR2 YENEEA. The CDR3, as DNA: TGTGCCAGCAGCTCCCGTCCCGGCTCTGGGGCCAACGTCCTGACTTTC. As protein: CASSSRPGSGANVLTF.